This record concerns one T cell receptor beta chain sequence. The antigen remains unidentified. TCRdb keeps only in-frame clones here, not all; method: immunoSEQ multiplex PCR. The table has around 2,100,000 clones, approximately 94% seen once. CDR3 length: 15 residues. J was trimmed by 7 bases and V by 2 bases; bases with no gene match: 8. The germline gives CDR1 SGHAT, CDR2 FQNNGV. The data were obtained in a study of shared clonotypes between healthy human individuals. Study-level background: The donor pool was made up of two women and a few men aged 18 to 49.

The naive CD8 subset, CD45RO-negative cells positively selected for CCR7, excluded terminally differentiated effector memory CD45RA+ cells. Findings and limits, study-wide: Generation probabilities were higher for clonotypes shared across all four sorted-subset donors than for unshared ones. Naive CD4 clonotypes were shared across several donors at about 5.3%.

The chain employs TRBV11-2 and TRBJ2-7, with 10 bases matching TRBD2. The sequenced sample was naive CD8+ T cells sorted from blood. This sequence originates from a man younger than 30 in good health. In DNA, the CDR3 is TGTGCCAGCAGCTTAACAGCGGGGGGGGCAGGAGAGCAGTACTTC. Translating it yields CASSLTAGGAGEQYF.